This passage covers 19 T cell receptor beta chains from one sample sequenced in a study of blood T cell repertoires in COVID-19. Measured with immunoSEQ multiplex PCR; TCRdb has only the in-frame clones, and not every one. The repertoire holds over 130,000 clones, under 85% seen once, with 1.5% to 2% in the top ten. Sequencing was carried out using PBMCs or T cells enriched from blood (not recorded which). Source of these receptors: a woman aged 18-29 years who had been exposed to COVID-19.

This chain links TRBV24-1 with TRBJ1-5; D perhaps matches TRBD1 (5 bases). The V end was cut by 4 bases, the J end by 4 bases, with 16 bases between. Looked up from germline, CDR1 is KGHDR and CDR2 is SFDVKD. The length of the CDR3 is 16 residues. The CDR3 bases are TGTGCCACCAGTGAGGGGCCAGGAGATTGGAATCAGCCCCAGCATTTT. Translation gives CATSEGPGDWNQPQHF.

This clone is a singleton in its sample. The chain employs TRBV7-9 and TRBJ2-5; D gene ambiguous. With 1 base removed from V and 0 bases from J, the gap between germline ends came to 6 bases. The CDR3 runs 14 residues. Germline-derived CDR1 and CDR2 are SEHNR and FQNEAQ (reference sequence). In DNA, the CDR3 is TGTGCCAGCAGCTTAGATCCAAACCAAGAGACCCAGTACTTC. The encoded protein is CASSLDPNQETQYF.

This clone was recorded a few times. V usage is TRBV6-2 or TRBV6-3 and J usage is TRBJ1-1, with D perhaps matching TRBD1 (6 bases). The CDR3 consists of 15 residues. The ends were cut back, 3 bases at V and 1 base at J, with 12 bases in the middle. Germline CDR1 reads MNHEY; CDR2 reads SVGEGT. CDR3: CASSYPSRGNTEAFF. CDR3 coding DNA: TGTGCCAGCAGTTATCCATCCAGGGGGAACACTGAAGCTTTCTTT.

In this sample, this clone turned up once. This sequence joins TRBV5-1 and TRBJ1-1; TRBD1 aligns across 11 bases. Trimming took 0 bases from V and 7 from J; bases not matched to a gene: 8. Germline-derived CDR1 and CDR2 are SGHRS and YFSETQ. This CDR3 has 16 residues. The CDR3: CASSLDWTGGGGEAFF. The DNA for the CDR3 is TGCGCCAGCAGCTTGGATTGGACAGGGGGCGGCGGTGAAGCTTTCTTT.

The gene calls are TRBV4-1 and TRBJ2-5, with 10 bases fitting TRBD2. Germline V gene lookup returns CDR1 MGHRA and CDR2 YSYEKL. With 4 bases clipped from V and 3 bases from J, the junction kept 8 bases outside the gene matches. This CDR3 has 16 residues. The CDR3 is CASSLTLAGLKETQYF. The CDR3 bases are TGCGCCAGCAGCCTAACACTAGCGGGGCTAAAAGAGACCCAGTACTTC.

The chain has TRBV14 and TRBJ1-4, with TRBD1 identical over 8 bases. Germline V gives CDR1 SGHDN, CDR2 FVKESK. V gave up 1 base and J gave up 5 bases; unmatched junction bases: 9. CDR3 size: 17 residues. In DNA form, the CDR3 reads TGTGCCAGCAGCCAAGTTGGGACAGGAGGAGGGAATGAAAAACTGTTTTTT. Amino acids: CASSQVGTGGGNEKLFF.

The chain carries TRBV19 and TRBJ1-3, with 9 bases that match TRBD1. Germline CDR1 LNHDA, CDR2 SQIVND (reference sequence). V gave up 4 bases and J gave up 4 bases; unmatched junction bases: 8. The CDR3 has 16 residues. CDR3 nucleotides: TGTGCCAGTAGTAGAACACAGGGGGCAGGCGGAAACACCATATATTTT. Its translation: CASSRTQGAGGNTIYF.

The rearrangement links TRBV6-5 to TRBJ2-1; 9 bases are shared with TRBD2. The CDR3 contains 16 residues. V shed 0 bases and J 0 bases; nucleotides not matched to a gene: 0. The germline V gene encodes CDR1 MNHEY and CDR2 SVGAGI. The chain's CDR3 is CASSYSLAGSYNEQFF. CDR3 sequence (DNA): TGTGCCAGCAGTTACTCACTAGCGGGCTCCTACAATGAGCAGTTCTTC.

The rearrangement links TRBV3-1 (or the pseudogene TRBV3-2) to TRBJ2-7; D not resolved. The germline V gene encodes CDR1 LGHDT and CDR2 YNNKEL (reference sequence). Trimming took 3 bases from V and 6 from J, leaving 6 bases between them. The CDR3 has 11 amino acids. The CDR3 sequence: CASSQAAEQYF. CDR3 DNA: TGTGCCAGCAGCCAGGCCGCCGAGCAGTACTTC.

CDR3 residues: CASSLQDMSSGNTIYF. In nucleotides, the CDR3 is TGTGCCAGCTCACTCCAGGACATGAGCTCTGGAAACACCATATATTTT. The rearrangement links TRBV18 to TRBJ1-3; D possibly corresponds to TRBD1 (5 bases). Germline V gene lookup returns CDR1 KGHSH and CDR2 LQKENI. V gave up 4 bases and J gave up 0 bases, with 13 bases separating them. This CDR3 region has 16 residues.

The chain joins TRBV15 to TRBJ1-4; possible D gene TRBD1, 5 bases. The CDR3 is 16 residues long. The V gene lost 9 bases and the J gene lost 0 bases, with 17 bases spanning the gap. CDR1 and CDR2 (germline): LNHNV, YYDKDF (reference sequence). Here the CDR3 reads CATYPVDSSTNEKLFF. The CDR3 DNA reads TGTGCCACTTACCCAGTTGACAGTTCAACTAATGAAAAACTGTTTTTT. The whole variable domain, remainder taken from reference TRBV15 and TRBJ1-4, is DAMVIQNPRYQVTQFGKPVTLSCSQTLNHNVMYWYQQKSSQAPKLLFHYYDKDFNNEADTPDNFQSRRPNTSFCFLDIRSPGLGDTAMYLCATYPVDSSTNEKLFFGSGTQLSVL.

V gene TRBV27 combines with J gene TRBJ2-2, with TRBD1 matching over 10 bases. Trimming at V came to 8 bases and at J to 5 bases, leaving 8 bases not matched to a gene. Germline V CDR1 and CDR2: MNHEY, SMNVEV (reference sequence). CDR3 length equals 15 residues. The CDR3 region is CASQSGTGVTGELFF. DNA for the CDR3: TGTGCCAGCCAATCCGGGACAGGGGTTACCGGGGAGCTGTTTTTT.

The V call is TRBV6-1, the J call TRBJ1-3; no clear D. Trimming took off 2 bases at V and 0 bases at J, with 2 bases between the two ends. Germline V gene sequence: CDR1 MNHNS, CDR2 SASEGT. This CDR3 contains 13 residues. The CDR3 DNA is TGTGCCAGCAGTGAATACTCTGGAAACACCATATATTTT. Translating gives CASSEYSGNTIYF.

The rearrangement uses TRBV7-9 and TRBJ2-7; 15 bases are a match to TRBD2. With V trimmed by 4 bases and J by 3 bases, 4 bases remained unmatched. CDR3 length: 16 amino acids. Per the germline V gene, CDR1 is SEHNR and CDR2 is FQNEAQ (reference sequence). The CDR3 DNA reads TGTGCCAGCAGCTCGGGACTAGCGGGAGGTCGCTACGAGCAGTACTTC. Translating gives CASSSGLAGGRYEQYF.

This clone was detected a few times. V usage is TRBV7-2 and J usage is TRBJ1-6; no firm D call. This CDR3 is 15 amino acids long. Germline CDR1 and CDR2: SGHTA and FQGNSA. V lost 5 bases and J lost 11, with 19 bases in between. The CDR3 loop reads CASSLQSAAAPPLHF. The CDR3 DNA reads TGTGCCAGCAGCCTCCAATCGGCCGCGGCACCACCCCTCCACTTT. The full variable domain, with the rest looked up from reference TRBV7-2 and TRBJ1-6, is GAGVSQSPSNKVTEKGKDVELRCDPISGHTALYWYRQSLGQGLEFLIYFQGNSAPDKSGLPSDRFSAERTGGSVSTLTIQRTQQEDSAVYLCASSLQSAAAPPLHFGNGTRLTVT.

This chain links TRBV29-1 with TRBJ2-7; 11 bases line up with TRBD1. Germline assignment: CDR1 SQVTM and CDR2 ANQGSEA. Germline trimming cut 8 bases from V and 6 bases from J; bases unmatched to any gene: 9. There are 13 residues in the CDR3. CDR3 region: CSIHPGTGGEQYF. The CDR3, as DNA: TGCAGCATCCACCCCGGGACAGGGGGCGAGCAGTACTTC.

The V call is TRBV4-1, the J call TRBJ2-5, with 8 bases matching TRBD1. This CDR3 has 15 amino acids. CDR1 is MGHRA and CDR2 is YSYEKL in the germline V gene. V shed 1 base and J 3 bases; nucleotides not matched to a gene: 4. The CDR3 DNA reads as TGCGCCAGCAGCCAAGTTGGGACAGGAAAAGAGACCCAGTACTTC. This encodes CASSQVGTGKETQYF.

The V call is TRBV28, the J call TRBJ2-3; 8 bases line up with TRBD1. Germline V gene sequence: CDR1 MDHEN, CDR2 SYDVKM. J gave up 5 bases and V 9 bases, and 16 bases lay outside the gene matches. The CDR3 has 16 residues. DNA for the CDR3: TGTGCCAGTCAAGATTGGGGCAGGGGGCATGTAGATACGCAGTATTTT. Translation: CASQDWGRGHVDTQYF.

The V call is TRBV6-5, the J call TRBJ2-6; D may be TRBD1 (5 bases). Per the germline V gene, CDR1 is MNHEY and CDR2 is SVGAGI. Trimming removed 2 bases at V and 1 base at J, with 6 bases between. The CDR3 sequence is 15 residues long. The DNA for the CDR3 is TGTGCCAGCAGTTACAAGGGGTCTGGGGCCAACGTCCTGACTTTC. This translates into CASSYKGSGANVLTF.